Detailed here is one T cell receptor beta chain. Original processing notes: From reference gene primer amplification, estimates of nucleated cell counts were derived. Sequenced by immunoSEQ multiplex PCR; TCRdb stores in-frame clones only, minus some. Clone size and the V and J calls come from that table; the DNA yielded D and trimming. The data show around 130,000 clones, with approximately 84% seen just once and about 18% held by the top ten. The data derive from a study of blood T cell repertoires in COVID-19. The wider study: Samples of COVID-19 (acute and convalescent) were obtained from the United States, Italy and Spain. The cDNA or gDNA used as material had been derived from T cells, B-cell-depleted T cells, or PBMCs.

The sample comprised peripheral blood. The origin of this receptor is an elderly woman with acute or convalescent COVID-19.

CDR3 region: CASSDYGSNTFNEQFF. CDR3 DNA sequence: TGTGCCAGCAGTGACTACGGGTCGAATACCTTCAATGAGCAGTTCTTC. The chain carries TRBV6-1 and TRBJ2-1; no definite D call. Germline V gene sequence: CDR1 MNHNS, CDR2 SASEGT. The CDR3 spans 16 residues. The germline V and J ends were trimmed by 3 bases and 6 bases, with 18 bases remaining between them.